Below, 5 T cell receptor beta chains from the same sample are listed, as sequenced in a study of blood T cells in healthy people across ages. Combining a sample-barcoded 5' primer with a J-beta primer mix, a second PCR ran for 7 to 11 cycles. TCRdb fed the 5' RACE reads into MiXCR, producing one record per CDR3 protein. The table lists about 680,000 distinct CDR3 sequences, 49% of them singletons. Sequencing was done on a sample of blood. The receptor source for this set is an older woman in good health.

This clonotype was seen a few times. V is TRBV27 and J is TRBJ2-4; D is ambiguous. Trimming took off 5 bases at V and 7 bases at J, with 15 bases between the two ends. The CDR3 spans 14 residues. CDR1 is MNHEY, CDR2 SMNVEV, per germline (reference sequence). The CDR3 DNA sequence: TGTGCCAGCAGTCAACTGCCCCGTGGGAACATTCAGTACTTC. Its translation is CASSQLPRGNIQYF.

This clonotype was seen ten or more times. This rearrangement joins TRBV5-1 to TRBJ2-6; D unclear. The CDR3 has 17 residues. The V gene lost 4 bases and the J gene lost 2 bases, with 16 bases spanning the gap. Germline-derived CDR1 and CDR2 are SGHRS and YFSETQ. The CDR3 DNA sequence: TGCGCCAGCAGCCCTCAGGTAGGGTCTGCTGGGGCCAACGTCCTGACTTTC. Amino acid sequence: CASSPQVGSAGANVLTF.

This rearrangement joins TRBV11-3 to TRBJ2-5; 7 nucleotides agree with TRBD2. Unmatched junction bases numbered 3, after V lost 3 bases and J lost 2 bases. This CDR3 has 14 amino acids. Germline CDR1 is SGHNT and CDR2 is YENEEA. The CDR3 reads CASSFRSGQETQYF. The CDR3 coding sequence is TGTGCCAGCAGCTTTCGTAGCGGGCAAGAGACCCAGTACTTC.

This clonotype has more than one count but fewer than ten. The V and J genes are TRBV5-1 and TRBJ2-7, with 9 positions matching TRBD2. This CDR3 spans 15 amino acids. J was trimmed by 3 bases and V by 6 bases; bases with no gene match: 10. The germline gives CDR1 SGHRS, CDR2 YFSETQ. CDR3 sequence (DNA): TGCGCCAGCACCGTGGCTAGCGGGAAGATCTACGAGCAGTACTTC. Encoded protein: CASTVASGKIYEQYF.

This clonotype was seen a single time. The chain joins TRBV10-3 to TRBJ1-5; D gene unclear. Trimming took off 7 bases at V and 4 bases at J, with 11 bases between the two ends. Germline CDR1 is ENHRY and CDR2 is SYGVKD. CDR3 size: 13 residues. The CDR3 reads CAITKDLNQPQHF. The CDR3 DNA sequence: TGTGCCATCACCAAAGATCTTAATCAGCCCCAGCATTTT.